The clone carrying this TCR beta chain appeared once. Its antigen is as yet unknown. The method was immunoSEQ multiplex PCR; TCRdb's version includes in-frame clones alone and lacks a portion of them. Here the sample spans 80,000 to 95,000 clones, roughly 89% being singletons. The length of the CDR3 is 15 residues. Trimming took 3 bases from V and 2 from J, leaving 13 bases between them. The germline V gene encodes CDR1 MGHRA and CDR2 YSYEKL. This entry is derived from a study of OX40 agonist ivuxolimab in advanced cancers. Study-wide background: Ivuxolimab, which patients received intravenously every 2 weeks, was dosed at 0.01 to 10 mg/kg. Three partial responders included one hepatocellular carcinoma patient and two cutaneous melanoma patients. Those enrolled were around 87% male, with a mean age of about 66 years and ages from roughly 23 to 80. Overall study results and limits: On average, a greater number of expanded clones characterised CD8+ T cells relative to CD4+.

The chain has TRBV4-1 and TRBJ2-5; no clear D. The starting material was CD4+ or CD8+ T cells sorted from blood, obtained in a trial of the OX40 agonist ivuxolimab. This clonotype originated in an adult with an advanced solid tumor such as melanoma, head and neck, liver or kidney cancer. The CDR3 region is CASSQGRLTQETQYF. The CDR3, as DNA: TGCGCCAGCAGCCAGGGTCGGTTGACACAAGAGACCCAGTACTTC.